This T cell receptor beta chain was profiled in a study of vaccination and CD4 T cells after COVID-19. V was pared by 5 bases and J by 5 bases, with 10 bases between. The germline V gene encodes CDR1 LNHNV and CDR2 YYDKDF (reference sequence). This CDR3 contains 12 residues. Treatment of the sample: 10-day PBMC culture with coronavirus spike peptide pools or control peptides (ViraFEST assay). After being plated at roughly 2.2 million per well, PBMCs were cultured with about 10 IU/ml IL-2 and roughly 10 ug/ml peptide pools. After around ten days of culture, CD4+ T cells were negatively selected. Oncomine TCR Beta short-read sequencing was applied to DNA from cultured CD4+ T cells. TCRdb re-called the PCR reads with MiXCR, one entry per CDR3 protein. This sample carries fewer than 15,000 distinct CDR3 sequences, over 40% of them seen once, and the ten largest clones take around 24%. In the case of this clonotype: The target antigen is unknown.

Sequences were derived from cultured CD4+ T cells from blood, sampled after SARS-CoV-2 vaccination. The V gene is TRBV15, the J gene TRBJ2-7; D is uncertain. The receptor was derived from a human donor with COVID-19. DNA for the CDR3: TGTGCCACCAGCCGCCCGTGGGACGAGCAGTACTTC. Residues: CATSRPWDEQYF.